These 8 T cell receptor beta chains share one sample of origin, sequenced in a study of blood T cell repertoires in COVID-19. Sequenced by immunoSEQ multiplex PCR; TCRdb stores in-frame clones only, minus some. Of about 96,000 clones in the sample, 85% to 90% are singletons; the top ten hold 3.5% to 5%. Material: peripheral blood. The source is a human donor with COVID-19, enrolled during active disease. The donor label of this sample is uncertain.

The rearrangement links TRBV30 to TRBJ2-2, with TRBD2 as a possible D gene (6 bases). Trimming stripped 0 bases from V and 4 bases from J, with 15 bases between. Germline CDR1 and CDR2: GTSNPN and SVGIG (reference sequence). The CDR3 is 16 amino acids. The CDR3 spells CAWSVDWGETTGELFF. CDR3 coding DNA: TGTGCCTGGAGTGTAGATTGGGGGGAAACCACCGGGGAGCTGTTTTTT.

This chain connects TRBV19 to TRBJ1-1; 7 bases line up with TRBD1. V dropped 3 bases and J dropped 10; count of bases not matched to a gene: 32. This CDR3 is 21 amino acids long. Per germline, CDR1 LNHDA and CDR2 SQIVND (reference sequence). CDR3 sequence: CASSIRTGEVPLVGDEYRAFF. CDR3 DNA: TGTGCCAGTAGTATTAGGACAGGTGAGGTGCCCCTTGTGGGGGATGAATATCGAGCTTTCTTT.

The genes are TRBV9 and TRBJ1-3; 12 bases agree with TRBD1. The CDR3 is made up of 16 amino acids. In germline, CDR1 is SGDLS, CDR2 YYNGEE. With V trimmed by 4 bases and J by 4 bases, 6 bases remained unmatched. CDR3 DNA sequence: TGTGCCAGCAGCTCGGGACAGGGGGCCCGGGGAAACACCATATATTTT. It translates to CASSSGQGARGNTIYF.

The chain is built from TRBV4-1 and TRBJ2-7, with 7 bases that match TRBD1. The CDR3 runs to 14 residues. Per germline, CDR1 MGHRA and CDR2 YSYEKL. V lost 5 bases to trimming and J lost 3 bases; unmatched junction nucleotides: 7. The CDR3, as DNA: TGCGCCAGCAGCACTCGAGACAGGGACTACGAGCAGTACTTC. Protein sequence: CASSTRDRDYEQYF.

The CDR3 loop reads CASSLDFLTGWNEQFF. The CDR3, as DNA: TGTGCCAGCAGCTTAGATTTTCTGACAGGGTGGAATGAGCAGTTCTTC. The chain links TRBV7-9 to TRBJ2-1; 7 nucleotides line up with TRBD1. The germline CDR1 and CDR2 sequences are SEHNR and FQNEAQ (reference sequence). The CDR3 has 16 residues. Trimming removed 1 base from V and 7 bases from J; junction bases left unmatched: 10.

The CDR3 DNA follows: TGTGCCAGTAGTATAGAAGGACAGAGTAGCAATCAGCCCCAGCATTTT. Protein product: CASSIEGQSSNQPQHF. The chain has TRBV19 and TRBJ1-5; tentatively, D is TRBD1 (6 bases). CDR3 length: 16 residues. The germline CDR1 and CDR2 sequences are LNHDA and SQIVND (reference sequence). Trimming shortened V by 0 bases and J by 0 bases, and 9 bases separated the two germline ends.

The genes are TRBV10-2 and TRBJ1-1; maybe TRBD1 (5 bases). The germline gives CDR1 WSHSY, CDR2 SAAADI. Deletions cut 1 base from V and 2 bases from J, with 14 bases between. The CDR3 consists of 16 residues. The CDR3 sequence: CASSEWGGPLNTEAFF. The CDR3 coding sequence is TGCGCCAGCAGTGAGTGGGGGGGACCTCTCAACACTGAAGCTTTCTTT.

This rearrangement joins TRBV6-1 to TRBJ2-7; the match to TRBD1 covers 7 bases. This CDR3 has 15 amino acids. Germline CDR1 is MNHNS and CDR2 is SASEGT. V was pared by 3 bases and J by 3 bases, with 8 bases of the junction left unmatched. The CDR3 loop reads CASSDPRTGDYEQYF. CDR3 nucleotides: TGTGCCAGCAGTGACCCCCGGACAGGAGACTACGAGCAGTACTTC.